The sequence of this T cell receptor (beta chain) was determined in a study of OX40 agonist ivuxolimab in advanced cancers. This clone was picked up a small number of times. The protocol was immunoSEQ multiplex PCR, while the TCRdb copy is restricted to in-frame clones and leaves out a portion. The data show 40,000 to 50,000 clones, approximately 86% seen once. Germline V gene lookup returns CDR1 SEHNR and CDR2 FQNEAQ (reference sequence). The V and J ends lost 4 bases and 0 bases respectively, with 13 bases between them. This CDR3 is 16 amino acids long. This clonotype originated in an adult with an advanced solid tumor such as melanoma, head and neck, liver or kidney cancer. This rearrangement joins TRBV7-9 to TRBJ1-5; possibly TRBD1 for D (6 bases). This material consisted of CD4+ or CD8+ T cells sorted from blood, taken in a trial of the OX40 agonist ivuxolimab. CDR3 sequence (DNA): TGTGCCAGCAGCTCAGCGACAGGAGTTAGCAATCAGCCCCAGCATTTT. Amino acid sequence: CASSSATGVSNQPQHF.